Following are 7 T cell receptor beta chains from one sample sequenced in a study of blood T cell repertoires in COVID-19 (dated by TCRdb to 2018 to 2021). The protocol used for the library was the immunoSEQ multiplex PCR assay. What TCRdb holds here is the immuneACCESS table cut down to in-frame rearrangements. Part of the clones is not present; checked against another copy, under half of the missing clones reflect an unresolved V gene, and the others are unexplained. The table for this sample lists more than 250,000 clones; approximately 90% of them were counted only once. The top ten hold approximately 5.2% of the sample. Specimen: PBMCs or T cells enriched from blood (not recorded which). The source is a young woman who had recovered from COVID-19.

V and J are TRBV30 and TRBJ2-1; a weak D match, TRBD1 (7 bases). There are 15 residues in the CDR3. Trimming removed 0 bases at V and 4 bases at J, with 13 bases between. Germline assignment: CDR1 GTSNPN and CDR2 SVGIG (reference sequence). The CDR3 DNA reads TGTGCCTGGAGTGTACAGTCAGGGGGGTACAATGAGCAGTTCTTC. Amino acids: CAWSVQSGGYNEQFF.

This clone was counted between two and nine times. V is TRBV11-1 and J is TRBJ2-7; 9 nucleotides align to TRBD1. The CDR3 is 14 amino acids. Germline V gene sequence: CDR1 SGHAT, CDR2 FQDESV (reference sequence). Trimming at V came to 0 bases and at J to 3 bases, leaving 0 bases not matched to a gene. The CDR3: CASSLAGQGYEQYF. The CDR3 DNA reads TGTGCCAGCAGCTTAGCGGGACAGGGCTACGAGCAGTACTTC.

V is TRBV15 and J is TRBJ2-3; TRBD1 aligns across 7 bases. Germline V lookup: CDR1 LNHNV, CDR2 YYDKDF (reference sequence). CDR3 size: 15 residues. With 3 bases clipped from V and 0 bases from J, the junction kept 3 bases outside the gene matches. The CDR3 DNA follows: TGTGCCACCAGCAGGGGACAGCTTAGCACAGATACGCAGTATTTT. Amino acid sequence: CATSRGQLSTDTQYF.

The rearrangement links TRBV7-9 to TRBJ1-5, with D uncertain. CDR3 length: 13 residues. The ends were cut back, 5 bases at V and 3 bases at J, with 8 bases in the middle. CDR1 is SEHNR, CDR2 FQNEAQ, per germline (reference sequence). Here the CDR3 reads CASSPSSNQPQHF. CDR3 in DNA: TGTGCCAGCAGCCCCTCGTCCAATCAGCCCCAGCATTTT. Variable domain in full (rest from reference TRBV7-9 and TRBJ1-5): DTGVSQNPRHKITKRGQNVTFRCDPISEHNRLYWYRQTLGQGPEFLTYFQNEAQLEKSRLLSDRFSAERPKGSFSTLEIQRTEQGDSAMYLCASSPSSNQPQHFGDGTRLSIL.

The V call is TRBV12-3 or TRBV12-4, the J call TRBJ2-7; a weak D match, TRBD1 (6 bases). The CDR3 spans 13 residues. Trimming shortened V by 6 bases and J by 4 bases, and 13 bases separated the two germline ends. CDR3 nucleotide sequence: TGTGCCAGCAGGGGGGCAGGGGTGTACGAGCAGTACTTC. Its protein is CASRGAGVYEQYF.

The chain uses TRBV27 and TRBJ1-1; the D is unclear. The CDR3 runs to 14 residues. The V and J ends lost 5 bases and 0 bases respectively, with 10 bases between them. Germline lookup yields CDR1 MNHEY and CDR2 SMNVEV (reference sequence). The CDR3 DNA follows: TGTGCCAGCAGTCGGGTTTATGTGAACACTGAAGCTTTCTTT. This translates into CASSRVYVNTEAFF.

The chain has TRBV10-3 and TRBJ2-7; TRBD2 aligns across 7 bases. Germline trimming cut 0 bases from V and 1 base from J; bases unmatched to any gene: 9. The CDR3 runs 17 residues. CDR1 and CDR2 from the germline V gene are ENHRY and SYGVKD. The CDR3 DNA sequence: TGTGCCATCAGTGAGTCCTTGGCGGGAGACTCGTCCTACGAGCAGTACTTC. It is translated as CAISESLAGDSSYEQYF.